The 27 T cell receptor beta chains given below trace back to one sample, sequenced in a study of radiotherapy plus CTLA-4 blockade in lung cancer. Using immunoSEQ multiplex PCR, the repertoire was profiled, and TCRdb retains in-frame clones only, with some absent. The repertoire holds about 68,000 clones, with roughly 85% as singletons. This specimen was peripheral blood, taken from a patient treated with radiotherapy plus ipilimumab. Receptors originate from a human donor with non-small cell lung cancer who had a complete response to radiotherapy plus ipilimumab.

The V and J genes are TRBV10-1 and TRBJ1-5, with unresolved D. From germline, CDR1 is WNHNN and CDR2 SYGVQD (reference sequence). V lost 4 bases and J 4 bases, leaving 8 bases between the germline ends. This CDR3 is built from 13 residues. The CDR3, as DNA: TGCGCCAGCAGTGCGGGGTTTAATCAGCCCCAGCATTTT. This encodes CASSAGFNQPQHF.

J is TRBJ1-2 and V is TRBV5-1; perhaps TRBD1 as D (5 bases). The CDR3 consists of 11 residues. CDR1 SGHRS and CDR2 YFSETQ come from the germline V gene. Trimming removed 7 bases at V and 5 bases at J, with 9 bases between. CDR3 DNA sequence: TGCGCCAGCCGGGAGGGGTATGGCTACACCTTC. Protein sequence: CASREGYGYTF. Complete variable domain (other parts from reference TRBV5-1 and TRBJ1-2): KAGVTQTPRYLIKTRGQQVTLSCSPISGHRSVSWYQQTPGQGLQFLFEYFSETQRNKGNFPGRFSGRQFSNSRSEMNVSTLELGDSALYLCASREGYGYTFGSGTRLTVV.

J is TRBJ1-2 and V is TRBV5-1; no definite D call. The CDR3 runs 15 residues. Germline V gene sequence: CDR1 SGHRS, CDR2 YFSETQ. Trimming removed 0 bases from V and 2 bases from J, with 11 bases in between. CDR3 protein: CASSLAIRGNYGYTF. DNA of the CDR3: TGCGCCAGCAGCTTGGCCATCCGGGGAAACTATGGCTACACCTTC.

This clone appeared a few times. The V gene is TRBV6-5, the J gene TRBJ2-3, with D maybe TRBD1 (6 bases). Germline assignment: CDR1 MNHEY and CDR2 SVGAGI. The CDR3 loop spans 14 amino acids. V was clipped by 6 bases and J by 7 bases, with 17 bases between them. The CDR3 DNA reads as TGTGCCAGCAGCGACCCAGGGGTGGGAAATACGCAGTATTTT. It yields the protein CASSDPGVGNTQYF.

The rearrangement links TRBV5-5 to TRBJ2-7; 9 positions match TRBD1. J lost 1 base, V lost 4 bases, and 6 bases had no gene match. Germline V gene sequence: CDR1 SGHKS, CDR2 YYEKEE (reference sequence). The CDR3 is 15 amino acids. CDR3 nucleotides: TGTGCCAGCAGCCCCCGGACAGGGGATTCCTACGAGCAGTACTTC. Translation: CASSPRTGDSYEQYF.

The rearrangement uses TRBV15 and TRBJ2-7, with 9 bases aligning to TRBD1. Germline V lookup: CDR1 LNHNV, CDR2 YYDKDF (reference sequence). CDR3 length equals 18 residues. Trimming took 1 base from V and 1 from J; bases not matched to a gene: 11. CDR3 nucleotide sequence: TGTGCCACCAGCAGAGGATTGGTGGGACAGGGAGGGTCCTACGAGCAGTACTTC. Protein: CATSRGLVGQGGSYEQYF.

This clone was seen a few times. The genes are TRBV18 and TRBJ2-7, with a tentative D call TRBD1 (5 bases). Germline-derived CDR1 and CDR2 are KGHSH and LQKENI. The germline V and J ends were trimmed by 3 bases and 7 bases, with 16 bases remaining between them. This CDR3 has 14 amino acids. The CDR3 coding sequence is TGTGCCAGCTCACCTAACCCTCGAACAGGTGAGCAGTACTTC. Residues: CASSPNPRTGEQYF.

The CDR3 reads CASSPALLGTEAFF. Here the CDR3 DNA reads TGTGCCAGCAGCCCCGCCCTTCTAGGGACTGAAGCTTTCTTT. The J gene is TRBJ1-1, the V gene TRBV11-2; no clear D gene. Trimming stripped 5 bases from V and 5 bases from J, with 15 bases between. The CDR3 extends over 14 amino acids. In germline, CDR1 is SGHAT, CDR2 FQNNGV.

This sequence joins TRBV7-9 and TRBJ1-5; D not certain. Germline V gene lookup returns CDR1 SEHNR and CDR2 FQNEAQ (reference sequence). The CDR3 has 13 amino acids. V dropped 3 bases and J dropped 5 bases, with 8 bases sitting between them. CDR3 sequence: CASSFDGYQPQHF. CDR3 in DNA: TGTGCCAGCAGCTTCGACGGATATCAGCCCCAGCATTTT.

The chain uses TRBV5-1 and TRBJ2-1, with D possibly matching TRBD2 (6 bases). The CDR3 has 15 residues. Germline V gene lookup returns CDR1 SGHRS and CDR2 YFSETQ. Trimming removed 1 base from V and 7 bases from J, with 15 bases in between. This CDR3 reads CASSLREYRGNEQFF. In DNA form, the CDR3 reads TGCGCCAGCAGCTTGCGGGAGTACCGGGGGAATGAGCAGTTCTTC.

This clone was observed a single time. A junction end diverges from the germline sequence, so it may reflect a read error. The chain combines TRBV9 with TRBJ1-1; D is perhaps TRBD1 (5 bases). The germline gives CDR1 SGDLS, CDR2 YYNGEE. The CDR3 is 12 amino acids. The CDR3 is CASSQTGTRILF. The CDR3 nucleotides read TGTGCCAGCAGCCAAACCGGGACCCGAATCCTCTTT.

The genes are TRBV7-8 and TRBJ2-7; D might be TRBD1 or TRBD2, each matching 5 bases. V was cut by 5 bases and J by 0 bases, with 20 bases left in between. Germline CDR1 SGHVS, CDR2 FQNEAQ. This CDR3 contains 17 residues. For the CDR3, the DNA is TGTGCCAGCAGCCCCCATACCGGGACGGCCAGCTCCTACGAGCAGTACGTC. Encoded protein: CASSPHTGTASSYEQYV.

The chain couples TRBV5-1 to TRBJ2-3; D remains ambiguous. Germline assignment: CDR1 SGHRS and CDR2 YFSETQ. The CDR3 runs to 13 residues. V shed 1 base and J shed 4 bases, with 7 bases lying between them. The CDR3 DNA reads TGCGCCAGCAGCTTGTCAGGTCCAGATACGCAGTATTTT. It encodes CASSLSGPDTQYF. The entire variable domain, with the rest obtained from reference TRBV5-1 and TRBJ2-3, is as follows: KAGVTQTPRYLIKTRGQQVTLSCSPISGHRSVSWYQQTPGQGLQFLFEYFSETQRNKGNFPGRFSGRQFSNSRSEMNVSTLELGDSALYLCASSLSGPDTQYFGPGTRLTVL.

The chain joins TRBV5-4 to TRBJ1-4; D is possibly TRBD1 (5 bases). Germline assignment: CDR1 SGHNT and CDR2 YYREEE (reference sequence). The CDR3 runs to 15 residues. Trimming took 3 bases from V and 0 from J, leaving 9 bases between them. For the CDR3, the DNA is TGTGCCAGCAGCTCTTCGACAGCAACTAATGAAAAACTGTTTTTT. It yields the protein CASSSSTATNEKLFF.

V is TRBV30 and J is TRBJ1-2, with D unresolved. Looked up from germline, CDR1 is GTSNPN and CDR2 is SVGIG (reference sequence). The V and J ends lost 4 bases and 0 bases respectively, with 9 bases between them. The CDR3 extends over 13 amino acids. CDR3 bases: TGTGCCTGGACCCCTAAGGCTAACTATGGCTACACCTTC. This translates into CAWTPKANYGYTF.

The V gene is TRBV2, the J gene TRBJ2-4; D call uncertain. Trimming removed 7 bases at V and 0 bases at J, with 16 bases between. CDR1 is SNHLY, CDR2 FYNNEI, per germline. The CDR3 is made up of 16 amino acids. The chain's CDR3 is CASIRDRGRAKNIQYF. In DNA, the CDR3 is TGTGCCAGCATCCGAGACCGCGGTAGAGCCAAAAACATTCAGTACTTC.

The chain links TRBV6-1 to TRBJ1-2, with D unresolved. Germline V gives CDR1 MNHNS, CDR2 SASEGT. The CDR3 contains 12 residues. Trimming shortened V by 4 bases and J by 7 bases, and 10 bases separated the two germline ends. CDR3 DNA sequence: TGTGCCAGCAGTGCTCTAACTTTTGGCTACACCTTC. Translated, it gives CASSALTFGYTF.

The rearrangement uses TRBV2 and TRBJ1-2, with a possible D match to TRBD1 (6 bases). The CDR3 runs 14 residues. The V gene lost 7 bases and the J gene lost 6 bases, with 18 bases spanning the gap. CDR1 is SNHLY and CDR2 is FYNNEI in the germline V gene. This CDR3 reads CASTRQVLNHGYTF. CDR3 nucleotides: TGTGCCAGCACCAGACAGGTACTAAACCATGGCTACACCTTC.

The chain links TRBV10-3 to TRBJ1-5; D gene uncertain. Per germline, CDR1 ENHRY and CDR2 SYGVKD. The length of the CDR3 is 13 residues. Trimming cost V 0 bases and J 4 bases, with 4 bases left between them. The CDR3 region has the DNA TGTGCCATCAGTGAGTCGGATAATCAGCCCCAGCATTTT. The encoded protein is CAISESDNQPQHF.

The J gene is TRBJ2-3, the V gene TRBV10-3; TRBD2 is a possible D gene (6 bases). CDR1 is ENHRY and CDR2 is SYGVKD in the germline V gene. Trimming left V 7 bases short and J 2 bases short, with 16 bases between. The CDR3 contains 15 residues. The CDR3 region is CAIKLQEGLTDTQYF. The CDR3 bases are TGTGCCATCAAACTACAGGAGGGTCTCACAGATACGCAGTATTTT.

The table lists this clone with a few counts. V usage is TRBV7-9 and J usage is TRBJ1-2, with D uncertain. V was clipped by 5 bases and J by 0 bases, with 10 bases between them. This CDR3 region has 14 residues. Germline-derived CDR1 and CDR2 are SEHNR and FQNEAQ (reference sequence). CDR3 nucleotides: TGTGCCAGCAGCCAGGACCGTACTAACTATGGCTACACCTTC. Its translation is CASSQDRTNYGYTF.

The J gene is TRBJ1-1, the V gene TRBV2; D possibly corresponds to TRBD1 (6 bases). The V gene's germline CDR1 is SNHLY and CDR2 FYNNEI. The CDR3 covers 14 residues. Trimming cost V 5 bases and J 1 base, with 11 bases left between them. CDR3 nucleotides: TGTGCCAGCAGTACAGGGCTGCAGAACACTGAAGCTTTCTTT. This encodes CASSTGLQNTEAFF. The entire variable domain, with the rest obtained from reference TRBV2 and TRBJ1-1, is as follows: EPEVTQTPSHQVTQMGQEVILRCVPISNHLYFYWYRQILGQKVEFLVSFYNNEISEKSEIFDDQFSVERPDGSNFTLKIRSTKLEDSAMYFCASSTGLQNTEAFFGQGTRLTVV.

This chain connects TRBV7-9 to TRBJ2-1, with D possibly being TRBD2 (6 bases). Germline V gene sequence: CDR1 SEHNR, CDR2 FQNEAQ (reference sequence). V was pared by 8 bases and J by 6 bases, with 17 bases between. This CDR3 has 14 residues. CDR3 in amino acids: CASWDRDFINEQFF. The CDR3 DNA reads TGTGCCAGCTGGGACCGGGACTTCATCAATGAGCAGTTCTTC.

This clone was found a few times. Within the sample, other DNA sequences also encode this same CDR3. This chain joins TRBV5-1 and TRBJ1-3; D gene ambiguous. The CDR3 spans 14 residues. Germline-derived CDR1 and CDR2 are SGHRS and YFSETQ. V lost 0 bases and J 0 bases, leaving 4 bases between the germline ends. The CDR3: CASSLDSSGNTIYF. The CDR3 coding sequence is TGCGCCAGCAGCTTGGACAGCTCTGGAAACACCATATATTTT. The entire variable domain, with the rest obtained from reference TRBV5-1 and TRBJ1-3, is as follows: KAGVTQTPRYLIKTRGQQVTLSCSPISGHRSVSWYQQTPGQGLQFLFEYFSETQRNKGNFPGRFSGRQFSNSRSEMNVSTLELGDSALYLCASSLDSSGNTIYFGEGSWLTVV.

V is TRBV18 and J is TRBJ2-1; D is undetermined. The CDR3 is made up of 12 amino acids. Germline CDR1 is KGHSH and CDR2 is LQKENI. Between the trimmed V and J ends, which lost 3 bases and 10 bases, there was a span of 10 bases. The CDR3 nucleotides read TGTGCCAGCTCACCCCGGTCTAACGAGCAGTTCTTC. Its translation is CASSPRSNEQFF.

The rearrangement links TRBV5-1 to TRBJ2-2; D might be TRBD1 (6 bases). Germline-derived CDR1 and CDR2 are SGHRS and YFSETQ. The CDR3 contains 16 residues. V was cut by 4 bases and J by 0 bases, with 13 bases left in between. Here the CDR3 reads CASSQTGTTNTGELFF. CDR3 coding DNA: TGCGCCAGCAGCCAAACCGGGACAACGAACACCGGGGAGCTGTTTTTT.

This rearrangement joins TRBV7-6 to TRBJ2-1, with 9 positions matching TRBD1. Looked up from germline, CDR1 is SGHVS and CDR2 is FNYEAQ. Trimming took 5 bases from V and 5 from J; bases not matched to a gene: 13. This CDR3 comprises 17 residues. The CDR3 bases are TGTGCCAGCAGCCAGACCTCCGGGACAGGGAGGAACAATGAGCAGTTCTTC. It specifies CASSQTSGTGRNNEQFF. Variable domain in full (rest from reference TRBV7-6 and TRBJ2-1): GAGVSQSPRYKVTKRGQDVALRCDPISGHVSLYWYRQALGQGPEFLTYFNYEAQQDKSGLPNDRFSAERPEGSISTLTIQRTEQRDSAMYRCASSQTSGTGRNNEQFFGPGTRLTVL.